This T cell receptor (beta chain) is from a study of shared clonotypes between healthy human individuals. Study-wide background: Each donor had three CD4 naive, three CD4 memory, two CD8 naive and one CD8 memory plate.

Each sorted subset replicate got 200 ng genomic DNA, 25,000 to 35,000 genomes. Per the original data handling: Junction-only sequences produced by ImmunoSEQ had no quality scores, so filtering differed. TCRdb keeps only in-frame clones here, not all; method: immunoSEQ multiplex PCR. The V and J calls and clone size come from that table; D and trimming were worked out from the DNA. The repertoire holds about 2.3 million clones, with about 90% as singletons. On this clone: The antigen is undetermined.

Points from the study as a whole: Non-shared clonotypes had lower generation probabilities than those shared by all four donors.

Trimming cost V 5 bases and J 4 bases, with 17 bases left between them. CDR1 and CDR2 (germline): PRHDT, FYEKMQ (reference sequence). This CDR3 comprises 15 residues. This receptor was obtained from a young man in good health. Some clones in this sample may be carry-over from other donors' samples. Sequenced material: naive CD4+ T cells from PBMCs. Indicated subset: CD45RA+ positively selected. The rearrangement links TRBV13 to TRBJ1-2; no firm D call. Written as DNA, the CDR3 is TGTGCCAGCAGCCCTCGGTACAGCGAATCCTATGGCTACACCTTC. Translating gives CASSPRYSESYGYTF.